The rows below give T cell receptor beta chains drawn from one sample of a study of blood T cell repertoires in COVID-19. Sequenced by immunoSEQ multiplex PCR; TCRdb stores in-frame clones only, minus some. The sample has tens of thousands of clones, roughly 85% seen once. The sample consisted of peripheral blood. The receptors were gathered from a man between 35 and 55 years old with acute or convalescent COVID-19. CDR3s include the opening cysteine and the closing phenylalanine or tryptophan. A D gene is named only where the DNA matches it firmly. Part of the rows lack a size; the others show once, few, many or a class for expanded clones.

J gene,D gene,clone size,V gene,CDR3 DNA,CDR3 protein
TRBJ2-6,-,-,TRBV11-2,TGTGCCAGCAGCTCCCGCTCTGGGGCCAACGTCCTGACTTTC,CASSSRSGANVLTF
TRBJ1-2,-,-,TRBV28,TGTGCCAGCATGAGTAACACCAACCCTATAGCATACACCTTC,CASMSNTNPIAYTF
TRBJ2-7,TRBD2,-,TRBV6-5,TGTGCCAGCAGTTACTCGGGACTAGGGACCGAGCAGTACTTC,CASSYSGLGTEQYF
TRBJ1-6,TRBD1,-,TRBV7-3,TGTGCCAGCAGCTTATATGGGAGACAGGGGGGTTCGGCCCTCCACTTT,CASSLYGRQGGSALHF
TRBJ1-4,TRBD1,-,TRBV4-1,TGCGCCAGCAGCCAGCCAGGGACAGCGACTAATGAAAAACTGTTTTTT,CASSQPGTATNEKLFF
TRBJ1-6,-,-,TRBV4-1,TGCGCCAGCAGCCAAGACCCACGCAGGGTAAATTCACCCCTCCACTTT,CASSQDPRRVNSPLHF
TRBJ1-5,TRBD1,-,TRBV5-1,TGCGCCAGCAGCGTCGGACAGGGAGATCAGCCCCAGCATTTT,CASSVGQGDQPQHF
TRBJ1-2,TRBD1,-,TRBV6-5,TGTGCCTGCGGGACAGCCTATGGCTACACCTTC,CACGTAYGYTF
TRBJ2-7,TRBD1,-,TRBV7-8,TGTGCCAGCAGCCCCGCTGGACAGGCCTACGAGCAGTACTTC,CASSPAGQAYEQYF
TRBJ1-2,-,-,TRBV5-8,TGTGCCAGCAGCTTGGCCCCGTCTGCGAGTTTGGGGAGGAACTATGGCTACACCTTC,CASSLAPSASLGRNYGYTF
TRBJ1-2,-,-,TRBV24-1,TGTGCCACCGCTGGGGCAGGGGACCAGACATATGGCTACACCTTC,CATAGAGDQTYGYTF
TRBJ2-5,TRBD1,-,TRBV25-1,TGTGCCAGCAGTGCGGGGACAAGGGGGCGCGTTGAGACCCAGTACTTC,CASSAGTRGRVETQYF
TRBJ2-5,-,once,TRBV11-3,TGTGCCAGCAGCTTAGTCCTTCAGGGCACCCAAGAGACCCAGTACTTC,CASSLVLQGTQETQYF
TRBJ2-2,-,-,TRBV9,TGTGCCAGCAGCGTAGACAGGGCGAACACCGGGGAGCTGTTTTTT,CASSVDRANTGELFF
TRBJ1-4,-,few,TRBV19,TGTGCCAGCGGGAGGGAGGCGAGGGAAAAACTGTTTTTT,CASGREAREKLFF